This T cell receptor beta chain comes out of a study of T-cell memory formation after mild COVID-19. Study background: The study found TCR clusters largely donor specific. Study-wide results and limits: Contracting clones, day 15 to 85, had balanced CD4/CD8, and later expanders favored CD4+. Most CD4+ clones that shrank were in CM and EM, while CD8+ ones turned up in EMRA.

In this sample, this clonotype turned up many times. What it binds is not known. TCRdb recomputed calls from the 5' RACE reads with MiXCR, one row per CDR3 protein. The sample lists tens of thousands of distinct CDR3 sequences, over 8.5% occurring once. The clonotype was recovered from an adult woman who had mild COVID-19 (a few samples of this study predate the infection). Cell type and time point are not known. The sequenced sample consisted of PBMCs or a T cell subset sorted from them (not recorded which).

The CDR3 sequence is CATSPYEQYF. The CDR3 DNA reads TGTGCCACCTCCCCATACGAGCAGTACTTC. The chain is built from TRBV6-1 and TRBJ2-7; D is unresolved. Trimming cost V 10 bases and J 4 bases, with 8 bases left between them. The CDR3 is 10 residues long. In germline, CDR1 is MNHNS, CDR2 SASEGT.